This TCR beta chain was profiled in a study of cytomegalovirus exposure and HLA in healthy donors (dated by TCRdb to about 2017). Context from the whole study: A later analysis indicated that the roughly 130 validation repertoires were generated on the platform also employed for the 670 or so repertoires of the first cohort. The study aimed to test whether cataloging public T cell receptors could reveal signatures of past pathogen exposure. Along with the roughly 670-subject first cohort, a separate validation cohort of over a hundred different subjects was used. To predict cytomegalovirus infection status, the study brought together high-throughput TCR immunosequencing, statistical association of individual TCRs with disease status, and machine learning.

In its sample, this clone was seen once. Its recognized antigen is unknown. No much larger clone exists at a distance of one base, and base qualities are not known. The donors were included in the validation cohort of 130 or so subjects, a group kept apart from the roughly 730-subject first cohort. The library was generated by the immunoSEQ multiplex PCR assay. Concerning the study's data processing: To diagnose cytomegalovirus status from the catalog of TCR beta chain sequences, a statistical classification framework was built. The source is immuneACCESS, and TCRdb retained only in-frame sequences with V and J called. Part of the clones is not carried over; for the studies checked, unresolved V genes explain less than half of this, and the remainder is unexplained. D and trimming were read from the DNA, whereas the V and J calls and clone size are those reported in that table. The sample contains some 150,000 clones, 85% to 90% of them found a single time. The biggest ten clones account for roughly 9.2% of the sample.

Looking up the germline V gene yields CDR1 SGHNT and CDR2 YENEEA. V lost 5 bases and J lost 3 bases; the stretch between them is 4 bases long. Reading from cysteine to phenylalanine, the CDR3 counts 12 amino acids. Only the CDR3 DNA stays, 36 bases, in frame from base 1. The study at large found these results: A later analysis lacked HLA typing for the validation cohort, so it scored co-occurrence in that cohort across all 120 repertoires. A few of the identified cytomegalovirus-associated TCR beta chains were confirmed in vitro to be specific for cytomegalovirus antigens. In the study, approximately 160 TCR beta chains were listed as associated with cytomegalovirus. Across donors, most TCR sequences were observed very rarely, whereas some public TCRs were present in many individuals. Subsequent analysis determined that TCRs grouped into clusters in the first cohort also showed a tendency toward co-occurrence across the roughly 130 validation repertoires, and approximately 94% of cluster scores exceeded 0. The authors suggested that the approach could potentially be extended to other disease states and immunological phenotypes. In both the original and validation cohorts, the classifier was reported to diagnose cytomegalovirus status with high specificity and sensitivity.

This chain joins TRBV11-3 to TRBJ2-2, with no reliable assignment of the D segment. Sample: PBMCs. The TCR sequence derives from a woman aged 18-29 years in good health and CMV-seropositive. The sequence in DNA is TGTGCCAGCAGCCACTACACCGGGGAGCTGTTTTTT. This yields the protein CASSHYTGELFF.